These T cell receptor beta chains were read from a single sample in a study of PD-1 blockade in classical Hodgkin lymphoma. Assay used: immunoSEQ multiplex PCR; TCRdb lists only in-frame clones, some missing. The repertoire holds roughly 41,000 clones, with roughly 69% as singletons. The specimen comprised peripheral blood mononuclear cells (PBMCs), sampled before the fourth cycle of nivolumab. The receptors shown here come from a human donor with classical Hodgkin lymphoma. CDR3s leave out the opening cysteine and the closing phenylalanine or tryptophan. A D gene is named only where the DNA matches it firmly.

TRBV14	TRBD1	TRBJ2-1	ASSLDRGSYNEQF
TRBV19	NA	TRBJ1-5	ASSFSPQGTHQPQH
TRBV7-9	TRBD1	TRBJ1-1	ASSFPDRGAEAF
TRBV19	TRBD1	TRBJ1-2	ASSTGGDGYT
TRBV19	TRBD2	TRBJ2-7	ASSSLAGIYEQY
TRBV6-5	NA	TRBJ1-5	ASRPTGGEDQPQH
TRBV9	NA	TRBJ2-5	ASSEMFGGQETQY
TRBV5-6	NA	TRBJ2-1	ASSLAGGLKYNEQF
TRBV21-1	NA	TRBJ2-7	ASSIGTATYEQY
TRBV23-1	TRBD2	TRBJ2-1	ASSQSGTISYNEQF
TRBV28	NA	TRBJ2-3	ASRPPGSTDTQY
TRBV2	NA	TRBJ1-5	ASSEFRAGNQPQH
TRBV5-6	TRBD1	TRBJ2-7	ASSFGTGAYEQY
TRBV25-1	NA	TRBJ2-7	ASSEYGGGYYEQY
TRBV5-1	TRBD2	TRBJ2-2	ASRGGLAGVTGELF
TRBV29-1	NA	TRBJ2-3	SVDRDGQSDTQY